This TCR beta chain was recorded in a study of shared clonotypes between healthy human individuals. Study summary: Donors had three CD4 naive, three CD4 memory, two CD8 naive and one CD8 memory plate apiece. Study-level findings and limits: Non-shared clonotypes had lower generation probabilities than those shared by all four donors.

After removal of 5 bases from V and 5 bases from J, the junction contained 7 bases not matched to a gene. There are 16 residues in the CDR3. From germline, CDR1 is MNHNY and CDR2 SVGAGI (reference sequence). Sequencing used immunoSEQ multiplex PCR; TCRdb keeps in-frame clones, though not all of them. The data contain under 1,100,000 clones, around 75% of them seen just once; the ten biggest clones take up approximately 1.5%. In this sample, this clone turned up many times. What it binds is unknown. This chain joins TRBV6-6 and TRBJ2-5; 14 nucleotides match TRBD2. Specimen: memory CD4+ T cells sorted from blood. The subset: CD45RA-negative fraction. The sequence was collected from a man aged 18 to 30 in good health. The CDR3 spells CASSRMTSGRGETQYF. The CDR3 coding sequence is TGTGCCAGCAGTCGAATGACTAGCGGGAGGGGGGAGACCCAGTACTTC.